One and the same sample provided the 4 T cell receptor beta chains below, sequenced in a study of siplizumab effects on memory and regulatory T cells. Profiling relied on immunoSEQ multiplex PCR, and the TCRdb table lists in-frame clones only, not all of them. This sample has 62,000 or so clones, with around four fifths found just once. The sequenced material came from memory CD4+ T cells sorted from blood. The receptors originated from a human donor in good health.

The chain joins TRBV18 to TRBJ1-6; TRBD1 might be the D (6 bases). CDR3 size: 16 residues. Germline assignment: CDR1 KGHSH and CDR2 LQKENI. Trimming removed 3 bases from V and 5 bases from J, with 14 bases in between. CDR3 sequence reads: CASSPQGRFDNSPLHF. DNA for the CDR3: TGTGCCAGCTCACCCCAGGGGAGGTTCGATAATTCACCCCTCCACTTT.

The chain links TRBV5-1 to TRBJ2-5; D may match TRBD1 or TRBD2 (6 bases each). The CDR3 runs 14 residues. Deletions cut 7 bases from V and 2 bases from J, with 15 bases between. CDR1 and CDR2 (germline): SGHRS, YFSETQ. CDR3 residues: CASSRGAGQETQYF. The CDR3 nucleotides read TGCGCCAGCTCAAGGGGGGCAGGACAAGAGACCCAGTACTTC. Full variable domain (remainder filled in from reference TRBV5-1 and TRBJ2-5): KAGVTQTPRYLIKTRGQQVTLSCSPISGHRSVSWYQQTPGQGLQFLFEYFSETQRNKGNFPGRFSGRQFSNSRSEMNVSTLELGDSALYLCASSRGAGQETQYFGPGTRLLVL.

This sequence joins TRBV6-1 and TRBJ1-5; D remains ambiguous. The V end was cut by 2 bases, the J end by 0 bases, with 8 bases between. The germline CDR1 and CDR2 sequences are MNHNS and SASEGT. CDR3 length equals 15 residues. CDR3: CASSESGGSNQPQHF. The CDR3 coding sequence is TGTGCCAGCAGTGAAAGTGGTGGTAGCAATCAGCCCCAGCATTTT.

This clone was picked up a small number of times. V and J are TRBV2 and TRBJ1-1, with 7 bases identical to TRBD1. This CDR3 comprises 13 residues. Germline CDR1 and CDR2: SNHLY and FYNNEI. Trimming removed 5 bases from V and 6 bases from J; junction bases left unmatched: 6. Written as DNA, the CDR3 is TGTGCCAGCAGTTCCGACAGGGAGGCTGAAGCTTTCTTT. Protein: CASSSDREAEAFF.